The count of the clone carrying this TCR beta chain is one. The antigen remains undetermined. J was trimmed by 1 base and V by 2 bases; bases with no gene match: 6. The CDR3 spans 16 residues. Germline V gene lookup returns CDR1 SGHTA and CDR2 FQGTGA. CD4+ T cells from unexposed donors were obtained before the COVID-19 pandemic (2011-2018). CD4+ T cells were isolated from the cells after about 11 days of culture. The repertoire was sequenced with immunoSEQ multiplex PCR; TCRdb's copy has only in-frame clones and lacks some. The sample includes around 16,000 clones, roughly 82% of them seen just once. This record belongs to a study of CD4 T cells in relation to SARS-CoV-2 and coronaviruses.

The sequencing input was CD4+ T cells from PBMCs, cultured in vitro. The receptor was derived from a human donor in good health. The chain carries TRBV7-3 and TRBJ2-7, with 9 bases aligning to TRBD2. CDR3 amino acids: CASSLRGGRESYEQYF. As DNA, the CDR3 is TGTGCCAGCAGCTTACGTGGCGGGAGGGAATCCTACGAGCAGTACTTC.